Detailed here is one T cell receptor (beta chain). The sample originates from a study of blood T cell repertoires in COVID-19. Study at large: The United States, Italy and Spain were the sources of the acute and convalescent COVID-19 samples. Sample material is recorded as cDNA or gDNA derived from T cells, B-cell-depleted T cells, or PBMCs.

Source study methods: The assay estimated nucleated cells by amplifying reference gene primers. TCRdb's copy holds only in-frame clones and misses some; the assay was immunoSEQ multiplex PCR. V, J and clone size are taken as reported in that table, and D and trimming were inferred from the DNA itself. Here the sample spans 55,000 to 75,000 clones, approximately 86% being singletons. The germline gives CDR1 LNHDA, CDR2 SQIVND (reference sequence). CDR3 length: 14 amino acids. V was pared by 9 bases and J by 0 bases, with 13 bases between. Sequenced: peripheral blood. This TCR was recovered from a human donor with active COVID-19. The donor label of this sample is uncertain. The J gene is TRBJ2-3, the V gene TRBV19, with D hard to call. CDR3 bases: TGTGCCAGCTCGACTGGTGCTAGCACAGATACGCAGTATTTT. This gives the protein CASSTGASTDTQYF.